This T cell receptor (beta chain) stems from a study of metastatic and nonmetastatic thyroid tumors. Notes on the study in general: According to reports, the diversity of TCR beta was significantly higher in malignant thyroid tumors than in benign nodules, and this held in both blood and tumor samples.

In its sample, this clone was seen a few times. What it binds is not known. Trimming took 3 bases from V and 6 from J, leaving 5 bases between them. The germline V gene encodes CDR1 SEHNR and CDR2 FQNEAQ (reference sequence). This CDR3 comprises 11 residues. Authors' data handling: To classify distant metastasis in papillary thyroid cancer, a model was built from CDR3 differences across clinicopathological groups. TCRdb used MiXCR to call clones anew from the PCR reads. TCRdb, not the original authors, processed these V and J calls. Among about 64,000 clones listed, roughly 4.1% were seen once. The entire patient cohort was treatment-naive prior to thyroid surgery.

The sequence came from a female donor with papillary thyroid cancer or a benign thyroid nodule (not recorded which). Some clones in this sample may be carry-over from other donors' samples. Sequences were obtained from blood. The V gene is TRBV7-9, the J gene TRBJ1-2; D remains unclear. The chain's CDR3 is CASSFTDGYTF. The CDR3 DNA sequence: TGTGCCAGCAGCTTTACAGATGGCTACACCTTC.